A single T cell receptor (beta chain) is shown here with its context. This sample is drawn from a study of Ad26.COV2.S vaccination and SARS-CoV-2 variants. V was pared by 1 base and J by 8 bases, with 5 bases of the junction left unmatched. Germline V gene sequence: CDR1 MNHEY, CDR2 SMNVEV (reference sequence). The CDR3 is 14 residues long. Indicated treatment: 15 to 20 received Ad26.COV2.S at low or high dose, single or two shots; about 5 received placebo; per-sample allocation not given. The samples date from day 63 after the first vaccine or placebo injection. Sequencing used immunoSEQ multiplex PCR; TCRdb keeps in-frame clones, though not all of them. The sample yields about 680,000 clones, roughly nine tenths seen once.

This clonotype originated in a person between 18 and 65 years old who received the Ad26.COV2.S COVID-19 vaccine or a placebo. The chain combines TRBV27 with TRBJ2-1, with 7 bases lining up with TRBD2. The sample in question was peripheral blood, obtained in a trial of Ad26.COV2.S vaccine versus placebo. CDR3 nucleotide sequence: TGTGCCAGCAGTTTATGGGGGGGAACGTATGAGCAGTTCTTC. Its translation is CASSLWGGTYEQFF.